This T cell receptor (beta chain) appears in the sequencing data of a study of CD8 T cells in ankylosing spondylitis. Trimming took 2 bases from V and 1 from J, leaving 9 bases between them. This CDR3 spans 15 amino acids. Looked up from germline, CDR1 is SGHKS and CDR2 is YYEKEE (reference sequence). Regarding the study as a whole: Ankylosing spondylitis blood seemed to carry a telltale TCR beta motif made of fewer than ten highly homologous variants. Prior work had noted some motif variants in reactive arthritis blood and synovial fluid.

This clonotype showed up just a few times. Its antigen is not identified. TCRdb re-called the 5' RACE reads with MiXCR, one entry per CDR3 protein. The table includes hundreds of thousands of distinct CDR3 sequences, 15% to 20% detected once. The sequencing input was blood, either unsorted or a sorted T cell fraction (not recorded which). This sequence originates from a male donor with ankylosing spondylitis. The genes are TRBV5-5 and TRBJ2-2; weak D call: TRBD1 (5 bases). CDR3 sequence: CASSLWTMNTGELFF. CDR3 sequence (DNA): TGTGCCAGCAGCTTATGGACAATGAACACCGGGGAGCTGTTTTTT.